This record concerns one T cell receptor (beta chain) sequence. The treatment here: oral pan-JAK inhibitor, 5-10 mg twice daily. This entry comes from a study of CD8+ T cells in alopecia areata. Following extraction, RNA underwent reverse transcription to cDNA, which served as the sequencing template. Sequenced by immunoSEQ multiplex PCR; TCRdb stores in-frame clones only, minus some. The data contain around 200,000 clones, 50% to 60% of them singletons. Germline CDR1 and CDR2: SGHRS and YFSETQ. J lost 7 bases, V lost 6 bases, and 6 bases had no gene match. The CDR3 totals 13 residues. The receptor comes from a human donor with alopecia areata. This specimen consisted of CD4+ T cells sorted from blood, obtained at week 4, from a patient treated with tofacitinib. This sequence joins TRBV5-1 and TRBJ2-1, with TRBD1 identical over 8 bases. CDR3 DNA sequence: TGCGCCAGCAAGTACCAGGGGGCAAATGAGCAGTTCTTC. Translating it yields CASKYQGANEQFF.